Below, 24 T cell receptor beta chains from the same sample are listed, as sequenced in a study of T-cell reconstitution after alpha-beta-depleted transplantation in children. Using unique molecular identifiers, the investigators prepared the TCRbeta library. TCRdb reanalysed the PCR reads using MiXCR and keeps one entry per CDR3 protein. The table lists fewer than 550,000 distinct CDR3 sequences, 11% of them singletons, with approximately 5% in the top ten. Specimen: PBMCs from the stem cell graft donor, collected from the stem cell graft. These receptors all come from a human donor who donated a stem cell graft to a child with acute myeloid leukemia.

The chain combines TRBV5-1 with TRBJ2-1; a weak D match, TRBD2 (5 bases). Trimming pared 1 base from V and 1 base from J, leaving 12 bases between. This CDR3 is built from 16 residues. CDR1 and CDR2 from the germline V gene are SGHRS and YFSETQ. This chain's CDR3 is CASSLNPLASYNEQFF. The DNA of the CDR3 is TGCGCCAGCAGCTTGAATCCTCTAGCATCCTACAATGAGCAGTTCTTC.

This clonotype was seen more than once but under ten times. This chain joins TRBV7-2 and TRBJ1-3, with D hard to call. The germline V gene encodes CDR1 SGHTA and CDR2 FQGNSA. The CDR3 consists of 16 residues. Trimming removed 5 bases from V and 4 bases from J, with 18 bases in between. CDR3 in amino acids: CASSAHMGSAGNTIYF. CDR3 DNA sequence: TGTGCCAGCAGCGCCCACATGGGGTCTGCGGGAAACACCATATATTTT.

In its sample, this clonotype was seen many times. V gene TRBV11-1 combines with J gene TRBJ2-1; D is uncertain. The CDR3 has 14 residues. In germline, CDR1 is SGHAT, CDR2 FQDESV (reference sequence). Trimming pared 4 bases from V and 4 bases from J, leaving 11 bases between. This CDR3 is CASSSPSSYNEQFF. The CDR3 region has the DNA TGTGCCAGCAGCTCCCCTTCGAGTTACAATGAGCAGTTCTTC.

In its sample, this clonotype was seen a few times. In DNA, the CDR3 is TGCAGTGCTGCCGACCCGAACACCGGGGAGCTGTTTTTT. Amino acid sequence: CSAADPNTGELFF. The genes are TRBV20-1 and TRBJ2-2; D unresolved. V gave up 5 bases and J gave up 0 bases, with 7 bases separating them. The CDR3 spans 13 residues. The germline gives CDR1 DFQATT, CDR2 SNEGSKA (reference sequence).

In this sample, this clonotype turned up a few times. The chain combines TRBV5-1 with TRBJ1-2, with TRBD1 identical over 12 bases. The CDR3 contains 15 residues. Trimming took 4 bases from V and 3 from J; bases not matched to a gene: 4. Germline V gives CDR1 SGHRS, CDR2 YFSETQ. CDR3 nucleotides: TGCGCCAGCAGCCCGGGACAGGGGGCGCACTATGGCTACACCTTC. This codes for CASSPGQGAHYGYTF.

This clonotype occurred many times. This sequence joins TRBV5-1 and TRBJ2-1; D gene ambiguous. This CDR3 is 15 amino acids long. Per the germline V gene, CDR1 is SGHRS and CDR2 is YFSETQ. V lost 0 bases and J 3 bases, leaving 10 bases between the germline ends. CDR3 loop: CASSLVGDDYNEQFF. Here the CDR3 DNA reads TGCGCCAGCAGCTTGGTTGGGGATGACTACAATGAGCAGTTCTTC.

At least ten counts were recorded for this clonotype. This chain joins TRBV10-3 and TRBJ2-2, with 9 bases that match TRBD2. The CDR3 runs to 15 residues. Per germline, CDR1 ENHRY and CDR2 SYGVKD. V was pared by 3 bases and J by 3 bases, with 2 bases of the junction left unmatched. This CDR3 reads CAISEVAGDTGELFF. The CDR3 region has the DNA TGTGCCATCAGTGAAGTAGCGGGAGACACCGGGGAGCTGTTTTTT.

This clonotype was seen at least ten times. J is TRBJ2-1 and V is TRBV20-1; 11 bases are shared with TRBD2. V dropped 5 bases and J dropped 5; count of bases not matched to a gene: 8. The CDR3 runs 15 residues. Per germline, CDR1 DFQATT and CDR2 SNEGSKA (reference sequence). CDR3 in DNA: TGCAGTGCTGGAGGATCGACTAGCGGGAACAATGAGCAGTTCTTC. It is translated as CSAGGSTSGNNEQFF.

The CDR3: CAWSLGGDEQYF. CDR3 in DNA: TGTGCCTGGAGTTTGGGGGGCGACGAGCAGTACTTC. The chain recombines TRBV30 with TRBJ2-7, with D perhaps TRBD1 or TRBD2 (6 bases each). The V end lost 2 bases, the J end lost 5 bases, and 10 bases lay between the germline ends. The CDR3 has 12 amino acids. CDR1 GTSNPN and CDR2 SVGIG come from the germline V gene (reference sequence).

The sample holds a few counts of this clonotype. V is TRBV5-1 and J is TRBJ2-7; 8 bases fit TRBD2. CDR3 length equals 17 residues. Germline CDR1 reads SGHRS; CDR2 reads YFSETQ. V trimming: 3 bases; J trimming: 7 bases; junction bases outside the gene matches: 18. CDR3 in amino acids: CASSSGTRGETRLEQYF. DNA for the CDR3: TGCGCCAGCAGCTCCGGGACTAGAGGGGAGACTCGCCTTGAGCAGTACTTC. The variable domain in full, with the rest retrieved from reference TRBV5-1 and TRBJ2-7, is KAGVTQTPRYLIKTRGQQVTLSCSPISGHRSVSWYQQTPGQGLQFLFEYFSETQRNKGNFPGRFSGRQFSNSRSEMNVSTLELGDSALYLCASSSGTRGETRLEQYFGPGTRLTVT.

This clonotype appeared a few times. The rearrangement uses TRBV30 and TRBJ2-1, with D possibly being TRBD2 (5 bases). The V end lost 1 base, the J end lost 4 bases, and 8 bases lay between the germline ends. The CDR3 extends over 13 amino acids. Germline values: CDR1 GTSNPN, CDR2 SVGIG (reference sequence). CDR3 amino acids: CAWSEWTYNEQFF. Here the CDR3 DNA reads TGTGCCTGGAGTGAATGGACTTACAATGAGCAGTTCTTC.

This clonotype was seen just once. V gene TRBV10-3 combines with J gene TRBJ2-7, with D possibly being TRBD1 or TRBD2 (5 bases each). Germline CDR1 reads ENHRY; CDR2 reads SYGVKD. The CDR3 contains 14 residues. The ends were cut back, 3 bases at V and 4 bases at J, with 13 bases in the middle. The CDR3 spells CAISELGASYEQYF. The CDR3 DNA follows: TGTGCCATCAGTGAACTAGGGGCCAGTTACGAGCAGTACTTC.

The chain recombines TRBV12-3 or TRBV12-4 with TRBJ1-3, with unresolved D. The V and J ends lost 5 bases and 2 bases respectively, with 16 bases between them. CDR3 length: 16 amino acids. CDR3 residues: CASSPPHLRPGNTIYF. CDR3 DNA sequence: TGTGCCAGCAGTCCCCCCCACCTGAGGCCTGGAAACACCATATATTTT.

This clonotype was detected many times. The J gene is TRBJ2-3, the V gene TRBV5-1; the match to TRBD1 covers 12 bases. V was clipped by 0 bases and J by 7 bases; unmatched bases: 6. The germline V gene has CDR1 SGHRS and CDR2 YFSETQ. The length of the CDR3 is 16 residues. This CDR3 is CASSLGGQGAQNTQYF. CDR3 DNA: TGCGCCAGCAGCTTGGGGGGACAGGGGGCGCAAAATACGCAGTATTTT.

This clonotype occurred a few times. The rearrangement uses TRBV6-1 and TRBJ1-2, with D possibly TRBD1 on 5 matching bases. The CDR3 totals 13 residues. Germline V gives CDR1 MNHNS, CDR2 SASEGT. Between the trimmed V and J ends, which lost 6 bases and 4 bases, there was a span of 12 bases. CDR3: CASRRDGSYGYTF. In nucleotides, the CDR3 is TGTGCCAGCAGGAGGGACGGGTCCTATGGCTACACCTTC.

V gene TRBV6-1 combines with J gene TRBJ2-7; D gene uncertain. Per the germline V gene, CDR1 is MNHNS and CDR2 is SASEGT. Between the trimmed V and J ends, which lost 3 bases and 4 bases, there was a span of 7 bases. This CDR3 has 12 residues. DNA for the CDR3: TGTGCCAGCAGTGATCTCGGTTACGAGCAGTACGTC. It specifies CASSDLGYEQYV.

This clonotype was observed a few times. CDR3 coding DNA: TGTGCCAGCAGCGTAGGGACAGCAAACTCTGGAAACACCATATATTTT. Residues: CASSVGTANSGNTIYF. The chain uses TRBV9 and TRBJ1-3, with a possible D match to TRBD1 (6 bases). There are 16 residues in the CDR3. The germline CDR1 and CDR2 sequences are SGDLS and YYNGEE. The V end lost 0 bases, the J end lost 0 bases, and 10 bases lay between the germline ends.

The rearrangement links TRBV7-6 to TRBJ2-3; 7 positions match TRBD1. Per the germline V gene, CDR1 is SGHVS and CDR2 is FNYEAQ. This CDR3 region has 15 residues. The V gene end was trimmed by 5 bases and the J gene end by 4 bases; junction bases not matched to a gene: 9. The chain's CDR3 is CASSDNRGGSDTQYF. DNA of the CDR3: TGTGCCAGCAGCGACAACAGGGGTGGATCAGATACGCAGTATTTT.

The table lists this clonotype with a few counts. The V and J genes are TRBV11-3 and TRBJ2-2; no definite D call. The CDR3 covers 13 residues. Trimming took off 5 bases at V and 6 bases at J, with 10 bases between the two ends. Germline lookup yields CDR1 SGHNT and CDR2 YENEEA. The CDR3: CASSPSTSGELFF. CDR3 nucleotides: TGTGCCAGCAGCCCATCTACTTCCGGGGAGCTGTTTTTT.

This clonotype was counted between two and nine times. The chain employs TRBV7-2 and TRBJ2-3, with D possibly TRBD2 on 5 matching bases. This CDR3 has 14 amino acids. With 2 bases removed from V and 11 bases from J, the gap between germline ends came to 17 bases. Germline loops: CDR1 SGHTA, CDR2 FQGNSA. The CDR3 DNA reads as TGTGCCAGCAGCTTAAGCGGTCCTCCAGGCGGGCAGTATTTT. It yields the protein CASSLSGPPGGQYF.

This clonotype came up a few times. CDR3 sequence (DNA): TGTGCCACCGGGACAGGGAGCAACTATGGCTACACCTTC. Translating gives CATGTGSNYGYTF. The V call is TRBV10-3, the J call TRBJ1-2, with 9 bases matching TRBD1. V gave up 10 bases and J gave up 2 bases; unmatched junction bases: 5. The CDR3 totals 13 residues. CDR1 and CDR2 from the germline V gene are ENHRY and SYGVKD.

This clonotype came up a few times. CDR3 region: CAISESTPPMNTEAFF. CDR3 DNA sequence: TGTGCCATCAGTGAGTCGACCCCACCGATGAACACTGAAGCTTTCTTT. The rearrangement uses TRBV10-3 and TRBJ1-1, with D unclear. The CDR3 is made up of 16 amino acids. The V end lost 0 bases, the J end lost 0 bases, and 11 bases lay between the germline ends. Germline-derived CDR1 and CDR2 are ENHRY and SYGVKD.

The chain combines TRBV6-2 or TRBV6-3 with TRBJ2-1; TRBD2 matches at 15 bases. V was clipped by 0 bases and J by 10 bases; unmatched bases: 1. CDR1 MNHEY and CDR2 SVGEGT come from the germline V gene. This CDR3 comprises 15 residues. The CDR3 nucleotides are TGTGCCAGCAGTTACTCCGGGACTAGCGGGAGGGAGCAGTTCTTC. It codes for CASSYSGTSGREQFF.

The gene calls are TRBV20-1 and TRBJ2-3; either TRBD1 or TRBD2 may fit D (6 bases each). The germline gives CDR1 DFQATT, CDR2 SNEGSKA (reference sequence). The CDR3 totals 12 residues. V lost 6 bases to trimming and J lost 6 bases, with 13 bases between them. The CDR3 reads CSARTGADTQYF. CDR3 nucleotide sequence: TGCAGTGCGAGGACGGGGGCTGATACGCAGTATTTT.